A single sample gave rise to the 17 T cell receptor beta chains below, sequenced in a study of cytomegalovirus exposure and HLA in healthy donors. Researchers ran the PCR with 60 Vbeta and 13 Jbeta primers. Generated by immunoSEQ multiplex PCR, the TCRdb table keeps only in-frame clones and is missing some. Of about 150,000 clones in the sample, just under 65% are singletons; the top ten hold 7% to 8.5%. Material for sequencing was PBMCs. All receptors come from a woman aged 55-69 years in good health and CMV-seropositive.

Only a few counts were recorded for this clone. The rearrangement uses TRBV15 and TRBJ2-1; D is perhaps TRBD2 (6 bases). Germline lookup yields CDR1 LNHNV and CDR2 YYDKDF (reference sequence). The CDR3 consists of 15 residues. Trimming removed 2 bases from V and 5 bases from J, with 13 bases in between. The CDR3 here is CATSRRLDGDNEQFF. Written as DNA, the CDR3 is TGTGCCACCAGCAGAAGACTAGACGGGGACAATGAGCAGTTCTTC.

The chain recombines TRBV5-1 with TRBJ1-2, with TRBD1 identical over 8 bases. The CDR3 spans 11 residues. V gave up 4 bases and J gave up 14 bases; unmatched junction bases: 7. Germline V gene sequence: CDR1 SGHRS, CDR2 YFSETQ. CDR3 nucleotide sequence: TGCGCCAGCAGCCAGGACAGGGCTGTAACCTTC. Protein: CASSQDRAVTF.

The CDR3 protein is CASRDSRGGTEAFF. The CDR3 nucleotides read TGTGCCAGTCGGGACTCCCGGGGGGGCACTGAAGCTTTCTTT. This chain connects TRBV27 to TRBJ1-1; the D gene is possibly TRBD1 (5 bases). CDR1 is MNHEY and CDR2 is SMNVEV in the germline V gene (reference sequence). The germline V and J ends were trimmed by 9 bases and 4 bases, with 18 bases remaining between them. This CDR3 is built from 14 residues.

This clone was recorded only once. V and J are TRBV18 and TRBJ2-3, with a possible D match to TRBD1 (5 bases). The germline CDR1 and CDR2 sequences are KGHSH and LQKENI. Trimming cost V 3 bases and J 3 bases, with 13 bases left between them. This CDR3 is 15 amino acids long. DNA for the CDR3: TGTGCCAGCTCACCCCGTGTAACAGGAACAGATACGCAGTATTTT. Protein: CASSPRVTGTDTQYF.

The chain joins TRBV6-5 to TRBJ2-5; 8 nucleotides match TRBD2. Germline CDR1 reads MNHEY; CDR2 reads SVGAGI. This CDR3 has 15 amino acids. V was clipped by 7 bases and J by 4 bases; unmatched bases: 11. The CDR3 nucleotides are TGTGCCAGCACCAGACAGGACAGCGGGGGAGAGACCCAGTACTTC. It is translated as CASTRQDSGGETQYF.

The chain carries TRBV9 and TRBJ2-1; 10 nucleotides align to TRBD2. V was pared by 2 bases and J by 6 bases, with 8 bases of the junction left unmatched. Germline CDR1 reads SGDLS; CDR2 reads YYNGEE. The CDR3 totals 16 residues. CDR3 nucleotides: TGTGCCAGCAGCGTTTCTAGCGGGAGAAATCCCAATGAGCAGTTCTTC. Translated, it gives CASSVSSGRNPNEQFF.

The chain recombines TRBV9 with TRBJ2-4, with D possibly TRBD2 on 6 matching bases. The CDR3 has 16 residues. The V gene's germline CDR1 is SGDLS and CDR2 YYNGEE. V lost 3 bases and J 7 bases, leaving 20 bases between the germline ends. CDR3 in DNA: TGTGCCAGCAGCGCCGACCTAGCTGCGGGGAGTAACATTCAGTACTTC. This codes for CASSADLAAGSNIQYF. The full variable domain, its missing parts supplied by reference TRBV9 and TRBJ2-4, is DSGVTQTPKHLITATGQRVTLRCSPRSGDLSVYWYQQSLDQGLQFLIQYYNGEERAKGNILERFSAQQFPDLHSELNLSSLELGDSALYFCASSADLAAGSNIQYFGAGTRLSVL.

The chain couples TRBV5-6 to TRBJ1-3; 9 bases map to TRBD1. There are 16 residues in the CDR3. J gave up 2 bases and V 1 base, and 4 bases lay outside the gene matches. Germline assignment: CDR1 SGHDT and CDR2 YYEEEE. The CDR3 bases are TGTGCCAGCAGCTTGACCGGACAGGGGACTGGAAACACCATATATTTT. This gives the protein CASSLTGQGTGNTIYF.

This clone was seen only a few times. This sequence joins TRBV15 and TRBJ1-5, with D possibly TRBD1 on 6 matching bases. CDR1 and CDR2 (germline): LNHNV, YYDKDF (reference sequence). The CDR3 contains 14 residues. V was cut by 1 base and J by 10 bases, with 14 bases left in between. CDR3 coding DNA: TGTGCCACCAGCAGAGGTCGAGGCAGGGGACCCCAGCATTTT. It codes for CATSRGRGRGPQHF.

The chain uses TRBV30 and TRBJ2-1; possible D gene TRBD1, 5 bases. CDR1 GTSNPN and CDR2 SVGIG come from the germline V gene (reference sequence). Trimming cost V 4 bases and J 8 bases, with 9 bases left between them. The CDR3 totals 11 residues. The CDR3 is CAWTQGDEQFF. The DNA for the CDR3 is TGTGCCTGGACCCAGGGCGATGAGCAGTTCTTC. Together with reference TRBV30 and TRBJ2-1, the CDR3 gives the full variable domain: SQTIHQWPATLVQPVGSPLSLECTVEGTSNPNLYWYRQAAGRGLQLLFYSVGIGQISSEVPQNLSASRPQDRQFILSSKKLLLSDSGFYLCAWTQGDEQFFGPGTRLTVL.

The CDR3, as DNA: TGTGCCAGCAGTGTCTACAGGGCCAATCAGCCCCAGCATTTT. Translating gives CASSVYRANQPQHF. V gene TRBV2 combines with J gene TRBJ1-5; D is possibly TRBD1 (6 bases). CDR1 SNHLY and CDR2 FYNNEI come from the germline V gene. The CDR3 sequence is 14 residues long. V lost 4 bases and J 3 bases, leaving 10 bases between the germline ends.

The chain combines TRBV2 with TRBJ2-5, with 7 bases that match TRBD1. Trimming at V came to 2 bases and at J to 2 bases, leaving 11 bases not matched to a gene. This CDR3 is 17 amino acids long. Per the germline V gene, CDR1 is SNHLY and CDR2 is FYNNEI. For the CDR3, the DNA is TGTGCCAGCAGTGAAAAATGGTCAGGGGGTAAACAAGAGACCCAGTACTTC. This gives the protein CASSEKWSGGKQETQYF.

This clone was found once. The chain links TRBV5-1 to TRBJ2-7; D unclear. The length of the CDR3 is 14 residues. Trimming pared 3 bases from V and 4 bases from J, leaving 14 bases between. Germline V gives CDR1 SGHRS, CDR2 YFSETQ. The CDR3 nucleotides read TGCGCCAGCAGCTCCGAAGGTCCGGAGTACGAGCAGTACTTC. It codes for CASSSEGPEYEQYF. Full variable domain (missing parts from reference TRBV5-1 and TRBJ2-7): KAGVTQTPRYLIKTRGQQVTLSCSPISGHRSVSWYQQTPGQGLQFLFEYFSETQRNKGNFPGRFSGRQFSNSRSEMNVSTLELGDSALYLCASSSEGPEYEQYFGPGTRLTVT.

The CDR3 loop is CASSLDSGHSYEQYF. In DNA form, the CDR3 reads TGTGCCAGCAGCTTAGATTCAGGACACTCCTACGAGCAGTACTTC. V usage is TRBV11-3 and J usage is TRBJ2-7, with D possibly matching TRBD1 (5 bases). CDR3 size: 15 residues. V was trimmed by 0 bases and J by 0 bases, leaving 9 bases between them. Germline values: CDR1 SGHNT, CDR2 YENEEA.

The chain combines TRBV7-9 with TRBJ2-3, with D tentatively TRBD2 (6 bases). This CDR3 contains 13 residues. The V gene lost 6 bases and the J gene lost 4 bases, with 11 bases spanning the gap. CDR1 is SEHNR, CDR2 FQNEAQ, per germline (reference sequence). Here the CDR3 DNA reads TGTGCCAGCAGGTTATCGGGGGCAGATACGCAGTATTTT. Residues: CASRLSGADTQYF.

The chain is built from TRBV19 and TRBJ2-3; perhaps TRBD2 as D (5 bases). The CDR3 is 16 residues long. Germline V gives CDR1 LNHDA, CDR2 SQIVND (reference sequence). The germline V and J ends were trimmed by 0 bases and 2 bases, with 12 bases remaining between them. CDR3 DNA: TGTGCCAGTAGTATAGATCAAATGGGAGTCACAGATACGCAGTATTTT. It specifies CASSIDQMGVTDTQYF.

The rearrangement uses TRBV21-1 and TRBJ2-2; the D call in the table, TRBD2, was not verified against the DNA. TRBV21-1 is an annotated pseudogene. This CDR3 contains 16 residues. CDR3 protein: CASSKFDRGTTGELFF. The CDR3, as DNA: TGTGCCAGCAGCAAGTTCGATCGGGGGACCACCGGGGAGCTGTTTTTT.